The rows below give T cell receptor beta chains drawn from one sample of a study of blood T cell repertoires in COVID-19. This table comes from immunoSEQ multiplex PCR, and its TCRdb copy is limited to in-frame clones, with some not included. The data contain some 140,000 clones, about 89% of them singletons. What was sequenced was peripheral blood. The receptors shown here come from a man aged 45-60 years with acute or convalescent COVID-19. Each CDR3 is given with its conserved first and last residue. D genes are given only for firm matches. Where a row states a size, it is once, few, many or the class of an expanded clone; other rows omit it.

clone_size j_call v_call d_call cdr3_nt cdr3_aa
NA TRBJ2-1 TRBV7-7 TRBD2 TGTGCCAGCAGCCCGGGACTAGCGGGGCTCAATGAGCAGTTCTTC CASSPGLAGLNEQFF
NA TRBJ1-2 TRBV29-1 TRBD1 TGCAGCGCCCCGGCGGCAGGGGGCGATGGCTACACCTTC CSAPAAGGDGYTF
NA TRBJ1-4 TRBV27 TRBD1 TGTGCCAGCAGCCTACGATCGACAGGGCGTGAAAAACTGTTTTTT CASSLRSTGREKLFF
NA TRBJ1-6 TRBV9 NA TGTGCCAGCAGCATCGGACAGAACGCTTCACCCCTCCACTTT CASSIGQNASPLHF
NA TRBJ1-2 TRBV7-6 TRBD1 TGTGCCAGCAGCTTAGGCCGGACAGGGAGGGGTAGCTATGGCTACACCTTC CASSLGRTGRGSYGYTF
NA TRBJ2-3 TRBV6-5 NA TGTGCGTCTTATTCTCTGTCCACAGATACGCAGTATTTT CASYSLSTDTQYF
NA TRBJ2-2 TRBV11-2 TRBD1 TGTGCCAGCAGCGATCCGGGACAGGCGTGGATCAGGGAGCTGTTTTTT CASSDPGQAWIRELFF
NA TRBJ2-3 TRBV5-6 TRBD2 TGTGCCAGCAGCACAACTAGCGGGAGGGCATCAGATACGCAGTATTTT CASSTTSGRASDTQYF
NA TRBJ1-1 TRBV12-3/TRBV12-4 NA TGTGCCAGCAGCCCGGGCACTGAAGCTTTCTTT CASSPGTEAFF
NA TRBJ1-5 TRBV28 NA TGTGCCAGCAGTTTATTCAGGCCTCCTGGCAGTCAGCCCCAGCATTTT CASSLFRPPGSQPQHF
NA TRBJ2-2 TRBV7-2 TRBD2 TGTGCCACCCAGACTAGCGGGGGGAACACCGGGGAGCTGTTTTTT CATQTSGGNTGELFF
NA TRBJ1-5 TRBV6-5 NA TGTGCCAGCAGTTACTCGACGGAGCAGCCCCAGCATTTT CASSYSTEQPQHF
NA TRBJ1-4 TRBV6-1 NA TGTGCCAGCAGTGAAGCCTTCGCAACTAATGAAAAACTGTTTTTT CASSEAFATNEKLFF
NA TRBJ2-1 TRBV6-5 TRBD1 TGTGCCAGCAGAAGGACAGGGGGTATCAATGAGCAGTTCTTC CASRRTGGINEQFF
NA TRBJ2-7 TRBV7-9 TRBD2 TGTGCCAGCAGCCCCCTCCCGTCTAGCGGATCCTACGAGCAGTACTTC CASSPLPSSGSYEQYF
once TRBJ1-1 TRBV3-1/TRBV3-2 NA TGTGCCAGCAGCCAACCCGGGGGTAACACTGAAGCTTTCTTT CASSQPGGNTEAFF
NA TRBJ1-3 TRBV30 NA TGTGCCTGGAGTGTAGGGGTTACGATCTCTGGAAACACCATATATTTT CAWSVGVTISGNTIYF
NA TRBJ2-5 TRBV16 NA TGTGCCAGCAGCCAATTTCAAGGGAGGACCCAGTACTTC CASSQFQGRTQYF
NA TRBJ2-3 TRBV6-5 NA TGTGCCAGCAGTTACTCAGGGGGGGCGGCAGATACGCAGTATTTT CASSYSGGAADTQYF
NA TRBJ2-5 TRBV10-2 TRBD1 TGCGCCAGCAGTGTCAACTACCAGGGGGCCCAGTACTTC CASSVNYQGAQYF
NA TRBJ1-2 TRBV21-1 NA TGTGCCAGCAGCAAAGGGAACGGGGGCTACACCTTC CASSKGNGGYTF
NA TRBJ2-1 TRBV9 TRBD2 TGTGCCAGCAGCGCCGTTGAGCGGGGGCCCTCCTACAATGAGCAGTTCTTC CASSAVERGPSYNEQFF
few TRBJ2-1 TRBV7-2 TRBD1 TGTGCCAGCAGCCCAAACCGTGGGACAGGGTTATACAATGAGCAGTTCTTC CASSPNRGTGLYNEQFF
NA TRBJ2-3 TRBV11-3 TRBD1 TGTGCCAGCAGCCTAGGACAGGGTTCAGATACGCAGTATTTT CASSLGQGSDTQYF
NA TRBJ2-1 TRBV18 TRBD1 TGTGCCAGCGCGGGACAGGCAAGCAATGAGCAGTTCTTC CASAGQASNEQFF
NA TRBJ1-4 TRBV2 NA TGTGCCAGCATTGACGACCAGACTTCAACTAATGAAAAACTGTTTTTT CASIDDQTSTNEKLFF
NA TRBJ1-4 TRBV19 NA TGTGCCAGTAGTATAGTCGGTCAGGGCGGTGAAAAACTGTTTTTT CASSIVGQGGEKLFF
NA TRBJ2-5 TRBV5-1 NA TGCGCCAGCAACCCGACGACATCGGAGACCCAGTACTTC CASNPTTSETQYF
NA TRBJ1-1 TRBV18 TRBD1 TGTGCCAGCTCACCCGACAGGGCCACTGAAGCTTTCTTT CASSPDRATEAFF
NA TRBJ1-1 TRBV19 TRBD1 TGTGCCAGTAGTACACGGGACAGGGGGAGGATTGAAGCTTTCTTT CASSTRDRGRIEAFF
NA TRBJ1-6 TRBV19 TRBD1 TGTGCCAGTAGTACGGGACAGGGGTCGAGCGTGTATTCACCCCTCCACTTT CASSTGQGSSVYSPLHF
NA TRBJ1-1 TRBV6-5 NA TGTGCCAGCAGTTACGACAGGAACACTGAAGCTTTCTTT CASSYDRNTEAFF
NA TRBJ2-1 TRBV5-6 NA TGTGCCAGCAGCTTGGTTCGACTAGTCAATGAGCAGTTCTTC CASSLVRLVNEQFF
NA TRBJ2-1 TRBV30 TRBD2 TGTGCCTGGAGTTTAGCGGGTCTCTACAATGAGCAGTTCTTC CAWSLAGLYNEQFF
NA TRBJ1-2 TRBV7-9 NA TGTGCCAGCAGCCTAGGACAGTTTAACTATGGCTACACCTTC CASSLGQFNYGYTF
NA TRBJ2-1 TRBV9 TRBD2 TGTGCCAGCAGCGTAGTAGGTTCTAGCGGGAGATCGGAGCAGTTCTTC CASSVVGSSGRSEQFF
NA TRBJ1-6 TRBV6-4 TRBD1 TGTGCCAGCAGTAGGACAGGGGTTCGGGATTCACCCCTCCACTTT CASSRTGVRDSPLHF